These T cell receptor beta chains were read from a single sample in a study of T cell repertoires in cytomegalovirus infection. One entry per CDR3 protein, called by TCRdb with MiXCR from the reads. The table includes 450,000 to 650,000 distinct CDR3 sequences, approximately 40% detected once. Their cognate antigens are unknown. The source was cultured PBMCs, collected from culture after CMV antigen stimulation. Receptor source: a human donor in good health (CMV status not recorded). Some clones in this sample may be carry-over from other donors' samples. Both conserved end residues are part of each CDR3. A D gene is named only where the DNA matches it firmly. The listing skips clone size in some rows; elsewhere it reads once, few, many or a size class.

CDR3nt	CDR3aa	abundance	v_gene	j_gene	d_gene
TGTGCCAGCAGCTTAAGGGCGGAGACCCAGTACTTC	CASSLRAETQYF	many	TRBV7-2	TRBJ2-5	.
TGTGCCAGCAGCCCCCAACTAGCGGGATTTGCAGATACGCAGTATTTT	CASSPQLAGFADTQYF	.	TRBV7-6	TRBJ2-3	TRBD2
TGTGCCAGCAGATTAGCGGCCACAGATACGCAGTATTTT	CASRLAATDTQYF	many	TRBV7-2	TRBJ2-3	.
TGCGCCAGCAGCCTAGCGGGAGTAGGGATCTACGAGCAGTACTTC	CASSLAGVGIYEQYF	.	TRBV5-1	TRBJ2-7	TRBD2
TGTGCCAGCTCGAAACGACAGGGACGGTCCTACGAGCAGTACTTC	CASSKRQGRSYEQYF	.	TRBV27	TRBJ2-7	TRBD1
TGTGCCAGCAGCCCTCCCTGGTCAGATACGCAGTATTTT	CASSPPWSDTQYF	.	TRBV11-2	TRBJ2-3	.
TGCGCCAGCAGCTTTGAAGCGGGGGGCTACGAGCAGTACTTC	CASSFEAGGYEQYF	.	TRBV5-1	TRBJ2-7	TRBD2
TGTGCCAGCAGCTTCCGACTAGCGGGGGGTAGTGAGCAGTTCTTC	CASSFRLAGGSEQFF	many	TRBV7-2	TRBJ2-1	TRBD2
TGCAGCGTTGAAGGGGTCAGGGGCGCTGCGTGGAATGAGCAGTTCTTC	CSVEGVRGAAWNEQFF	.	TRBV29-1	TRBJ2-1	.
TGTGCCAGCAGCTCCCCCAGGGGGCGAGGCGAGCAGTACTTC	CASSSPRGRGEQYF	.	TRBV7-1	TRBJ2-7	TRBD1
TGTGCCAGCACCCCGGACCCGGCCTACGAGCAGTACTTC	CASTPDPAYEQYF	.	TRBV6-1	TRBJ2-7	.
TGCGCCACCTGGGGGGGTGGGACCGCGAACACCGGGGAGCTGTTTTTT	CATWGGGTANTGELFF	.	TRBV10-2	TRBJ2-2	TRBD2
TGTGCCAGCAGCTACCCAGAGTTTAGCGGGCGGAAGCACGAGCAGTACTTC	CASSYPEFSGRKHEQYF	few	TRBV7-4	TRBJ2-7	TRBD2
TGCGCCAGCAGAACAGGGGCTTTGAACACCGGGGAGCTGTTTTTT	CASRTGALNTGELFF	once	TRBV10-2	TRBJ2-2	TRBD1
TGTGCCAGCACCAGGGTAGAGACCCAGTACTTC	CASTRVETQYF	once	TRBV6-1	TRBJ2-5	.
TGTGCCAGCAGCCAGGGGGGGGGCGGTGGGAATGAGCAGTTCTTC	CASSQGGGGGNEQFF	.	TRBV6-6	TRBJ2-1	.
TGTGCCAGCAGAGTAAGACAGGGTGCAGATACGCAGTATTTT	CASRVRQGADTQYF	.	TRBV7-2	TRBJ2-3	TRBD1
TGTGCCAGCAGCTACGCTGGACAGGGGGCGAGGTACGAGCAGTACTTC	CASSYAGQGARYEQYF	.	TRBV7-9	TRBJ2-7	TRBD1
TGTGCCAGCACTTGGACGGAAAACACCGGGGAGCTGTTTTTT	CASTWTENTGELFF	few	TRBV6-6	TRBJ2-2	.
TGTGCCAGCAGCTCCCGAGAGGGGGAGCAGTACTTC	CASSSREGEQYF	.	TRBV7-2	TRBJ2-7	.
TGCGCCAGCAGCTTTTTCACGACCGGGGAGCTGTTTTTT	CASSFFTTGELFF	.	TRBV5-1	TRBJ2-2	.
TGTGCCAGCAGCCGCTCAGGGATTAATGAAAAACTGTTTTTT	CASSRSGINEKLFF	.	TRBV7-4	TRBJ1-4	.
TGTGCCAGTAGTTCGGTTGGCTACACCTTC	CASSSVGYTF	.	TRBV19	TRBJ1-2	.
TGTGCCAGCAGCTTAGGGGGGCTCGGTGGGGTAGAGACCCAGTACTTC	CASSLGGLGGVETQYF	many	TRBV7-2	TRBJ2-5	.
TGTGCCAGCAACCAGGGCGGGAGAGGAGAGACCCAGTACTTC	CASNQGGRGETQYF	few	TRBV11-2	TRBJ2-5	TRBD2
TGTGCCACCAGCCCCCGATGGGGGGGTGGCGATGAGCAGTTCTTC	CATSPRWGGGDEQFF	few	TRBV15	TRBJ2-1	TRBD2